The clone carrying this T cell receptor (beta chain) was observed a handful of times. Antigen specificity is unknown. The sample originates from a study of T cells after yellow fever vaccination. Study summary: Where fractions had low cell numbers, libraries were prepared from them with the SMART-Seq v4 Ultra Low Input RNA kit. Findings and limits, study-wide: Booster sampling recovered most clones from primary vaccination (around 97% CD4, approximately 88% CD8). Although most clonotypes did not, a small share appeared in both CD4 and CD8 compartments.

V was clipped by 6 bases and J by 0 bases; unmatched bases: 7. This CDR3 is 16 amino acids long. The germline gives CDR1 MDHEN, CDR2 SYDVKM. The study made its TCR cDNA through 5'RACE template switching. That step introduced a universal primer site along with UMIs. TCRdb itself ran the 5' RACE reads through MiXCR, one entry per CDR3 protein. The table lists under 700,000 distinct CDR3 sequences, about a sixth of them singletons. The sequence was collected from a man younger than 35 who received the YFV17D yellow fever vaccine. The input for sequencing was PBMCs, taken around 5 days after the first yellow fever vaccination. V usage is TRBV28 and J usage is TRBJ2-1; 8 nucleotides agree with TRBD2. For the CDR3, the DNA is TGTGCCAGCAGCCCCCCAGGACTAGCCTCCTACAATGAGCAGTTCTTC. This codes for CASSPPGLASYNEQFF.